This TCR beta chain came from a study of CD8+CD57+ T cells in acquired aplastic anemia. Patients sequenced had flow cytometry evidence of CD8+CD57+ cell expansion. Findings and caveats of the study: Patients and controls had in common twenty-nine CD8+ CDR3 sequences.

As concerns this clonotype: Its antigen is unknown.

V lost 3 bases, J lost 0 bases, and 20 bases lay in between. Germline CDR1 reads DFQATT; CDR2 reads SNEGSKA (reference sequence). The CDR3 sequence is 17 residues long. TCR beta VDJ combinations and CDR3 sequences were profiled from genomic DNA. TCRdb redid the calling of the reads with MiXCR, one entry per CDR3 protein. The repertoire holds approximately 180,000 distinct CDR3 sequences, with about 45% as singletons. Source material: sorted CD4+, CD8+, or CD8+CD57+ T cells (not recorded which) from PBMCs. The source of this sequence is a human donor with aplastic anemia. The chain links TRBV20-1 to TRBJ1-2, with D possibly TRBD1 on 5 matching bases. CDR3 sequence (DNA): TGCAGTGCTAGGACCGTTGGCCGGGACTTTCCTAACTATGGCTACACCTTC. This sequence encodes CSARTVGRDFPNYGYTF.